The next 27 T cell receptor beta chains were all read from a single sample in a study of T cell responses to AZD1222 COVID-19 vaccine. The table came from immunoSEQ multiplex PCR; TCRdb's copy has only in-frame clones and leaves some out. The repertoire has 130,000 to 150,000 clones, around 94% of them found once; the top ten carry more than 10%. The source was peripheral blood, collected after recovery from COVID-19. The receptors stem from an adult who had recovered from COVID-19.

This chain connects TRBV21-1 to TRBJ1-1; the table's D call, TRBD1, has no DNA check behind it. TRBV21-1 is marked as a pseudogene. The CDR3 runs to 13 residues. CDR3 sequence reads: CASSKASRGQAFF. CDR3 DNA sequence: TGTGCCAGCAGCAAAGCGTCCAGGGGGCAAGCTTTCTTT.

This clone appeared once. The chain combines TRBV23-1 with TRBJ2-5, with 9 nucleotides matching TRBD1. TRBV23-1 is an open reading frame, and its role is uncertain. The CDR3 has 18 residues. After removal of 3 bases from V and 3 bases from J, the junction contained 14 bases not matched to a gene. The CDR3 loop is CASSHLGQGRSDKETQYF. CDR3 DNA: TGCGCCAGCAGTCACCTCGGACAGGGGAGGTCGGACAAAGAGACCCAGTACTTC.

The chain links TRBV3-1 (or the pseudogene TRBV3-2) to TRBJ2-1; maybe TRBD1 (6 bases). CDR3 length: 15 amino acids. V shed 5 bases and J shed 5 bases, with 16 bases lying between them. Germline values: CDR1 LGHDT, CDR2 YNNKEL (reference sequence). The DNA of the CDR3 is TGTGCCAGCAGCAAGGGAGAAACAGGGAACAATGAGCAGTTCTTC. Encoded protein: CASSKGETGNNEQFF.

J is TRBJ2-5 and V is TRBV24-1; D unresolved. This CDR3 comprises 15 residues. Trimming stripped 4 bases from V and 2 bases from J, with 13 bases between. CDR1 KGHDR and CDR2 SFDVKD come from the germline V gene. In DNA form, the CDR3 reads TGTGCCACCAGTGACCCGCCCGGACGGCAAGAGACCCAGTACTTC. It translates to CATSDPPGRQETQYF.

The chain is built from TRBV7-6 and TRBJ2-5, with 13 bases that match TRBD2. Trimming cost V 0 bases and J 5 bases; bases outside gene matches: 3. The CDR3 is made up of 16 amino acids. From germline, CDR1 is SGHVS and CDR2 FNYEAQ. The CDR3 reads CASSLAGLAGVETQYF. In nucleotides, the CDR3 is TGTGCCAGCAGCTTAGCAGGACTAGCGGGAGTGGAGACCCAGTACTTC.

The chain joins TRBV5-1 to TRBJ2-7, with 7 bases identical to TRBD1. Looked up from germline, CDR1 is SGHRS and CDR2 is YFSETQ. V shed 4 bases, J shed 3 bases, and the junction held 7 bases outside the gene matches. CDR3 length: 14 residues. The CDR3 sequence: CASSVRDSNYEQYF. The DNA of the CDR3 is TGCGCCAGCAGCGTCCGGGACAGTAACTACGAGCAGTACTTC.

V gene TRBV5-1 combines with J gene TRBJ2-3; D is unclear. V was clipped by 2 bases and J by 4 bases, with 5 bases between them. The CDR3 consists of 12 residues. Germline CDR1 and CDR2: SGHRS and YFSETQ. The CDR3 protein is CASSLVADTQYF. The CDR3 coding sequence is TGCGCCAGCAGCTTAGTAGCAGATACGCAGTATTTT.

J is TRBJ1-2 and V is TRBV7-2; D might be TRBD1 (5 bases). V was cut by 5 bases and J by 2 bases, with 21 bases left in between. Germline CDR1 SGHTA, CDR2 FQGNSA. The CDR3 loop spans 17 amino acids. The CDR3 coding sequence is TGTGCCAGCAGCCCCTCATTTGGGGGAGACGGCAACTATGGCTACACCTTC. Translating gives CASSPSFGGDGNYGYTF.

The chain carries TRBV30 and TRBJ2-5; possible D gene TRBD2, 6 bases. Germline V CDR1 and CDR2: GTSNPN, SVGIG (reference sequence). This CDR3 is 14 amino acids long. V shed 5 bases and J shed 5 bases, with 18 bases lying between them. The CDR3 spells CAWDGDSRVETQYF. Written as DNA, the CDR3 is TGTGCCTGGGATGGGGACTCCCGAGTGGAGACCCAGTACTTC.

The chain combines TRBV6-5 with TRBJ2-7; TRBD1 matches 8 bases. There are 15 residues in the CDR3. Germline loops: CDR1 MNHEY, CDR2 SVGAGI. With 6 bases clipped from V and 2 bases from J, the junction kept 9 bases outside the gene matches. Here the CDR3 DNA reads TGTGCCAGCAGCGGAGACAGGGGCTCAACCTACGAGCAGTACTTC. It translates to CASSGDRGSTYEQYF.

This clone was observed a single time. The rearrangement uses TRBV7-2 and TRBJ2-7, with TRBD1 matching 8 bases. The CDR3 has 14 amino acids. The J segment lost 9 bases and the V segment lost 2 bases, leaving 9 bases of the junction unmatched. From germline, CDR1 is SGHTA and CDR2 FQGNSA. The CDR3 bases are TGTGCCAGCAGCTTACAGTTGACAGGGGCCGGGCAGTACTTC. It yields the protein CASSLQLTGAGQYF.

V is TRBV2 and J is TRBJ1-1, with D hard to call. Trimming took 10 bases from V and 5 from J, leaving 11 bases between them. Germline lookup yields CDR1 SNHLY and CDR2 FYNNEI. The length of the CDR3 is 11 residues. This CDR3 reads CANRLGTEAFF. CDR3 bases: TGTGCCAACCGACTGGGGACTGAAGCTTTCTTT.

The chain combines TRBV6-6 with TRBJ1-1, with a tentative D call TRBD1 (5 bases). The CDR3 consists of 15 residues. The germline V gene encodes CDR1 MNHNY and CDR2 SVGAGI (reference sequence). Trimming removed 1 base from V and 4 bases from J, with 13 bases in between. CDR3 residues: CASSYFSGKLTEAFF. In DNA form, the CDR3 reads TGTGCCAGCAGTTACTTCTCAGGGAAGCTCACTGAAGCTTTCTTT.

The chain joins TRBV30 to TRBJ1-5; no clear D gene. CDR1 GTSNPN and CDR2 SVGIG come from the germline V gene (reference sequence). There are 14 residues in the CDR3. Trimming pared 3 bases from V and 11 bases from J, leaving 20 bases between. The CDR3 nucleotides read TGTGCCTGGAGCCTCCGAGGTGGTGCCTCAGCCCAGCATTTT. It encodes CAWSLRGGASAQHF. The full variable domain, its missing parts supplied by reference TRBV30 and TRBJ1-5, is SQTIHQWPATLVQPVGSPLSLECTVEGTSNPNLYWYRQAAGRGLQLLFYSVGIGQISSEVPQNLSASRPQDRQFILSSKKLLLSDSGFYLCAWSLRGGASAQHFGDGTRLSIL.

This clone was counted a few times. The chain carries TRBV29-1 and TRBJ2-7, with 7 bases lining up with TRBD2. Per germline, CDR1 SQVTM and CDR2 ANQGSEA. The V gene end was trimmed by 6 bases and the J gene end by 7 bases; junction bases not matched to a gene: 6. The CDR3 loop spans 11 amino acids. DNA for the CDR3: TGCAGCGTGACTAGCATGAGTGAGCAGTACTTC. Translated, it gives CSVTSMSEQYF.

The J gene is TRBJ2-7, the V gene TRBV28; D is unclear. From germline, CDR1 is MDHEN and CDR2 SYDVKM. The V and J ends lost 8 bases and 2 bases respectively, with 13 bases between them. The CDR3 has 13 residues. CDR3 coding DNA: TGTGCCAGCGAGAGGACGGCCACCTACGAGCAGTACTTC. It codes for CASERTATYEQYF.

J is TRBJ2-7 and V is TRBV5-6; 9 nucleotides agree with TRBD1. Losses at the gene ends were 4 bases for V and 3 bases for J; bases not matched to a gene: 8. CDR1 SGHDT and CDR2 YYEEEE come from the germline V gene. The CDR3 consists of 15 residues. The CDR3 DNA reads TGTGCCAGCAGCCTGGGTGGACAGGGGATCTACGAGCAGTACTTC. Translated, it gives CASSLGGQGIYEQYF.

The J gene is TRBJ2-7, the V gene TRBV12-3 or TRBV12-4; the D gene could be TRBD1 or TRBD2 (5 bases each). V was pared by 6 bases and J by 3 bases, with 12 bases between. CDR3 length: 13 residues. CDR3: CASSMGRVYEQYF. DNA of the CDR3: TGTGCCAGCAGCATGGGACGAGTCTACGAGCAGTACTTC.

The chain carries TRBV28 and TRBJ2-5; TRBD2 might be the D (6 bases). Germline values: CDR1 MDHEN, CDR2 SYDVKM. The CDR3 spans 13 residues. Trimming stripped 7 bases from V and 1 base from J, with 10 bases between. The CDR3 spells CASNIGGQETQYF. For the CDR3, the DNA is TGTGCCAGCAACATCGGGGGCCAAGAGACCCAGTACTTC.

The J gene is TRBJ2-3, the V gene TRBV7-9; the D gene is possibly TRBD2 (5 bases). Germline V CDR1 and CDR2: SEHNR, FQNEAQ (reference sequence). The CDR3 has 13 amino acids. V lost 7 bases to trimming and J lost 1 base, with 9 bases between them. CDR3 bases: TGTGCCAGCACCATTAGCGGCACAGATACGCAGTATTTT. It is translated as CASTISGTDTQYF.

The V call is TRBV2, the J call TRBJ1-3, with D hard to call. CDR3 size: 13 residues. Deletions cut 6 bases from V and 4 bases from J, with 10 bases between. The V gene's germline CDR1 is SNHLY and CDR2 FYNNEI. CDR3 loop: CASSTRSGNTIYF. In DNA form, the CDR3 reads TGTGCCAGCAGCACCAGGTCGGGAAACACCATATATTTT. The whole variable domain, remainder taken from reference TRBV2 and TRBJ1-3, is EPEVTQTPSHQVTQMGQEVILRCVPISNHLYFYWYRQILGQKVEFLVSFYNNEISEKSEIFDDQFSVERPDGSNFTLKIRSTKLEDSAMYFCASSTRSGNTIYFGEGSWLTVV.

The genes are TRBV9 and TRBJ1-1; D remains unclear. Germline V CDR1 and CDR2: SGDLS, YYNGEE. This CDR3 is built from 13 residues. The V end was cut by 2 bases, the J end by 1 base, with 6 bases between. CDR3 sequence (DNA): TGTGCCAGCAGCGTGGCGGCGAACACTGAAGCTTTCTTT. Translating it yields CASSVAANTEAFF.

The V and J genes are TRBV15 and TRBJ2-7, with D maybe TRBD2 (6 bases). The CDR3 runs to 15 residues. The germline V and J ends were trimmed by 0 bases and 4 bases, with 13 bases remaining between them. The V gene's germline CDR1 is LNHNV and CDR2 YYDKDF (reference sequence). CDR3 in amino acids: CATSRDKTSLYEQYF. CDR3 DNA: TGTGCCACCAGCAGAGATAAGACTAGTTTATACGAGCAGTACTTC.

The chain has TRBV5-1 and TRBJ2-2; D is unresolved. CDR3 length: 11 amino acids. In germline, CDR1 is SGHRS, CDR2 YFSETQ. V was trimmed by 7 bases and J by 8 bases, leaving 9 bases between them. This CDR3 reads CASALSGELFF. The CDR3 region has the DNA TGCGCCAGCGCCTTGAGTGGGGAGCTGTTTTTT.

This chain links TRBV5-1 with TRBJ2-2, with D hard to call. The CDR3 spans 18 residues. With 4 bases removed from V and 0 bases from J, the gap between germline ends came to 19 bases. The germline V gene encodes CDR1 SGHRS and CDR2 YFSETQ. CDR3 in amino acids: CASSPIRPGPTNTGELFF. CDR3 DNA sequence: TGCGCCAGCAGCCCGATCCGCCCTGGGCCGACGAACACCGGGGAGCTGTTTTTT. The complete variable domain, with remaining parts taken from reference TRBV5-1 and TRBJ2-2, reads KAGVTQTPRYLIKTRGQQVTLSCSPISGHRSVSWYQQTPGQGLQFLFEYFSETQRNKGNFPGRFSGRQFSNSRSEMNVSTLELGDSALYLCASSPIRPGPTNTGELFFGEGSRLTVL.

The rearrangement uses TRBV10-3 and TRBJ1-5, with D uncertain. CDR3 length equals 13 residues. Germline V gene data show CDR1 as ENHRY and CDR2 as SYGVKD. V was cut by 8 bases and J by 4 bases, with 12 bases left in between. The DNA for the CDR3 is TGTGCCATCCAGAACACAGTGAATCAGCCCCAGCATTTT. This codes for CAIQNTVNQPQHF.

The CDR3 loop reads CASSQAPRAYEQYF. As DNA, the CDR3 is TGTGCCAGCAGCCAGGCCCCGAGGGCCTACGAGCAGTACTTC. The chain is built from TRBV11-2 and TRBJ2-7, with D tentatively TRBD2 (5 bases). This CDR3 region has 14 residues. V was trimmed by 5 bases and J by 2 bases, leaving 13 bases between them. The V gene's germline CDR1 is SGHAT and CDR2 FQNNGV.